The rows below give T cell receptor beta chains drawn from one sample of a study of blood T cell repertoires in COVID-19. Assay: immunoSEQ multiplex PCR; the TCRdb copy retains only in-frame clones and omits some. Of over 150,000 clones listed, about nine tenths are singletons. Sequencing used peripheral blood. Receptors originate from a man aged 65-85 years with active or convalescent COVID-19. Both conserved end residues are part of each CDR3. The order of the fields is D gene, CDR3 length, J gene, V gene, clone size, CDR3 protein, CDR3 DNA. D genes are given only for firm matches. The size field is filled for only some rows; it gives once, few, many or a size class.

d_call: TRBD1; cdr3_length: 15; j_call: TRBJ1-2; v_call: TRBV19; clone_size: .; cdr3_aa: CASRGQGQKNYGYTF; cdr3_nt: TGTGCCAGTAGGGGACAGGGCCAGAAAAACTATGGCTACACCTTC
d_call: .; cdr3_length: 15; j_call: TRBJ2-4; v_call: TRBV2; clone_size: few; cdr3_aa: CASSETGTAKNIQYF; cdr3_nt: TGTGCCAGCAGTGAAACAGGGACGGCCAAAAACATTCAGTACTTC
d_call: .; cdr3_length: 13; j_call: TRBJ1-2; v_call: TRBV6-5; clone_size: .; cdr3_aa: CASSYLQAYGYTF; cdr3_nt: TGTGCCAGCAGTTACCTACAGGCCTATGGCTACACCTTC
d_call: TRBD1; cdr3_length: 15; j_call: TRBJ1-2; v_call: TRBV7-9; clone_size: .; cdr3_aa: CASSPNRGKGQRKTF; cdr3_nt: TGTGCCAGCAGCCCTAACCGGGGGAAGGGACAGAGGAAAACCTTC
d_call: TRBD1; cdr3_length: 14; j_call: TRBJ2-5; v_call: TRBV29-1; clone_size: .; cdr3_aa: CSVERQGRRETQYF; cdr3_nt: TGCAGCGTTGAAAGACAGGGGCGGAGGGAGACCCAGTACTTC
d_call: .; cdr3_length: 15; j_call: TRBJ1-4; v_call: TRBV7-2; clone_size: large; cdr3_aa: CASSPRLATNEKLFF; cdr3_nt: TGTGCCAGCAGCCCCCGACTAGCCACTAATGAAAAACTGTTTTTT
d_call: .; cdr3_length: 15; j_call: TRBJ2-2; v_call: TRBV7-3; clone_size: .; cdr3_aa: CASSLAGPNTGELFF; cdr3_nt: TGTGCCAGCAGCTTAGCGGGACCGAACACCGGGGAGCTGTTTTTT
d_call: TRBD2; cdr3_length: 16; j_call: TRBJ2-7; v_call: TRBV9; clone_size: .; cdr3_aa: CASSVAASGSSYEQYF; cdr3_nt: TGTGCCAGCAGCGTAGCCGCTAGCGGCAGTTCCTACGAGCAGTACTTC
d_call: TRBD1; cdr3_length: 14; j_call: TRBJ1-5; v_call: TRBV7-9; clone_size: .; cdr3_aa: CASSQDRVNQPQHF; cdr3_nt: TGTGCCAGCAGCCAAGACAGGGTGAATCAGCCCCAGCATTTT
d_call: .; cdr3_length: 14; j_call: TRBJ2-7; v_call: TRBV30; clone_size: .; cdr3_aa: CAWSLGRTSYEQYF; cdr3_nt: TGTGCCTGGAGTCTGGGGCGGACCTCCTACGAGCAGTACTTC
d_call: .; cdr3_length: 13; j_call: TRBJ1-4; v_call: TRBV5-4; clone_size: .; cdr3_aa: CASSLTTGEKLFF; cdr3_nt: TGTGCCAGCAGCTTAACAACAGGGGAAAAACTGTTTTTT
d_call: TRBD1; cdr3_length: 17; j_call: TRBJ2-1; v_call: TRBV10-1; clone_size: .; cdr3_aa: CASSKIPSGTANNEQFF; cdr3_nt: TGCGCCAGCAGTAAGATCCCTTCCGGGACAGCGAACAATGAGCAGTTCTTC
d_call: .; cdr3_length: 12; j_call: TRBJ1-1; v_call: TRBV29-1; clone_size: .; cdr3_aa: CSVRDLNTEAFF; cdr3_nt: TGCAGCGTTAGGGACTTGAACACTGAAGCTTTCTTT
d_call: TRBD2; cdr3_length: 15; j_call: TRBJ2-1; v_call: TRBV7-3; clone_size: .; cdr3_aa: CASSETSGYYNEQFF; cdr3_nt: TGTGCCAGCAGCGAAACTAGCGGGTATTACAATGAGCAGTTCTTC
d_call: TRBD2; cdr3_length: 15; j_call: TRBJ2-3; v_call: TRBV7-3; clone_size: .; cdr3_aa: CASSPPGGGTDTQYF; cdr3_nt: TGTGCCAGCAGCCCACCGGGGGGGGGCACAGATACGCAGTATTTT
d_call: .; cdr3_length: 15; j_call: TRBJ1-5; v_call: TRBV6-5; clone_size: .; cdr3_aa: CASSLHHSGNQPQHF; cdr3_nt: TGTGCCAGCAGCCTACACCACAGTGGCAATCAGCCCCAGCATTTT
d_call: .; cdr3_length: 13; j_call: TRBJ1-6; v_call: TRBV3-1/TRBV3-2; clone_size: .; cdr3_aa: CASSQGEGTPLHF; cdr3_nt: TGTGCCAGCAGCCAAGGGGAAGGGACTCCCCTCCACTTT
d_call: TRBD1; cdr3_length: 14; j_call: TRBJ1-2; v_call: TRBV7-9; clone_size: .; cdr3_aa: CASSLDRGQSGYTF; cdr3_nt: TGTGCCAGCAGCTTAGACAGGGGGCAAAGTGGCTACACCTTC
d_call: .; cdr3_length: 16; j_call: TRBJ1-3; v_call: TRBV7-9; clone_size: .; cdr3_aa: CASSPPRSGSGNTIYF; cdr3_nt: TGTGCCAGCAGCCCACCACGTTCAGGGTCTGGAAACACCATATATTTT
d_call: .; cdr3_length: 15; j_call: TRBJ1-6; v_call: TRBV4-3; clone_size: .; cdr3_aa: CASSHEAGQNSPLHF; cdr3_nt: TGCGCCAGCAGCCACGAGGCAGGGCAAAATTCACCCCTCCACTTT
d_call: .; cdr3_length: 16; j_call: TRBJ1-3; v_call: TRBV10-2; clone_size: .; cdr3_aa: CASSETNRVAGNTIYF; cdr3_nt: TGCGCCAGCAGTGAGACTAACAGGGTAGCTGGAAACACCATATATTTT
d_call: TRBD1; cdr3_length: 16; j_call: TRBJ1-1; v_call: TRBV9; clone_size: .; cdr3_aa: CASSPGQGDENTEAFF; cdr3_nt: TGTGCCAGCAGCCCCGGCCAGGGGGATGAGAACACTGAAGCTTTCTTT
d_call: TRBD1; cdr3_length: 16; j_call: TRBJ2-2; v_call: TRBV5-1; clone_size: .; cdr3_aa: CASSLFGQGNTGELFF; cdr3_nt: TGCGCCAGCAGCTTGTTCGGACAGGGGAACACCGGGGAGCTGTTTTTT
d_call: .; cdr3_length: 13; j_call: TRBJ1-2; v_call: TRBV7-8; clone_size: .; cdr3_aa: CASSSRLGDGYTF; cdr3_nt: TGTGCCAGCAGCTCCCGACTAGGGGACGGCTACACCTTC
d_call: .; cdr3_length: 13; j_call: TRBJ1-2; v_call: TRBV7-2; clone_size: .; cdr3_aa: CASRPGPGRGYTF; cdr3_nt: TGTGCCAGCAGACCGGGTCCCGGGAGGGGCTACACCTTC
d_call: TRBD1; cdr3_length: 16; j_call: TRBJ1-5; v_call: TRBV18; clone_size: .; cdr3_aa: CASSSGTALRREPQHF; cdr3_nt: TGTGCCAGCTCATCCGGGACAGCCCTCCGTCGGGAGCCCCAGCATTTT
d_call: TRBD1; cdr3_length: 13; j_call: TRBJ1-1; v_call: TRBV6-6; clone_size: few; cdr3_aa: CASSSYRGTEAFF; cdr3_nt: TGTGCCAGCAGTTCCTACAGGGGCACTGAAGCTTTCTTT
d_call: .; cdr3_length: 15; j_call: TRBJ2-2; v_call: TRBV7-9; clone_size: .; cdr3_aa: CASSLGQGNTGELFF; cdr3_nt: TGTGCCAGCAGCTTAGGGCAGGGGAACACCGGGGAGCTGTTTTTT
d_call: TRBD2; cdr3_length: 15; j_call: TRBJ2-7; v_call: TRBV7-3; clone_size: .; cdr3_aa: CASSRSGGREYEQYF; cdr3_nt: TGTGCCAGCAGCCGCTCGGGGGGGCGCGAGTACGAGCAGTACTTC
d_call: .; cdr3_length: 15; j_call: TRBJ1-5; v_call: TRBV6-6; clone_size: .; cdr3_aa: CASSYSKGGNQPQHF; cdr3_nt: TGTGCCAGCAGTTACTCGAAGGGGGGGAATCAGCCCCAGCATTTT
d_call: TRBD1; cdr3_length: 16; j_call: TRBJ1-1; v_call: TRBV5-4; clone_size: once; cdr3_aa: CASSSPGTVLNTEAFF; cdr3_nt: TGTGCCAGCAGCTCCCCCGGGACAGTCCTGAACACTGAAGCTTTCTTT
d_call: TRBD1; cdr3_length: 14; j_call: TRBJ1-5; v_call: TRBV2; clone_size: few; cdr3_aa: CASRDSYSNQPQHF; cdr3_nt: TGTGCCAGCCGGGACAGCTATAGCAATCAGCCCCAGCATTTT
d_call: TRBD2; cdr3_length: 17; j_call: TRBJ2-2; v_call: TRBV24-1; clone_size: .; cdr3_aa: CATSDRSGRAKGGELFF; cdr3_nt: TGTGCCACCAGTGATCGTAGCGGGAGGGCCAAAGGCGGGGAGCTGTTTTTT
d_call: TRBD1; cdr3_length: 15; j_call: TRBJ2-3; v_call: TRBV24-1; clone_size: .; cdr3_aa: CATSDPGTVTDTQYF; cdr3_nt: TGTGCCACCAGTGACCCAGGGACAGTCACAGATACGCAGTATTTT
d_call: TRBD1; cdr3_length: 16; j_call: TRBJ1-4; v_call: TRBV14; clone_size: .; cdr3_aa: CASSHLRGTGDEKLFF; cdr3_nt: TGTGCCAGCAGCCACCTCAGGGGGACAGGGGATGAAAAACTGTTTTTT
d_call: .; cdr3_length: 15; j_call: TRBJ1-2; v_call: TRBV5-1; clone_size: .; cdr3_aa: CASSQMGATNYGYTF; cdr3_nt: TGCGCCAGCAGTCAGATGGGCGCGACTAACTATGGCTACACCTTC
d_call: .; cdr3_length: 13; j_call: TRBJ1-1; v_call: TRBV7-9; clone_size: .; cdr3_aa: CASSLGGSAEAFF; cdr3_nt: TGTGCCAGCAGCTTGGGGGGTTCCGCTGAAGCTTTCTTT
d_call: .; cdr3_length: 17; j_call: TRBJ1-1; v_call: TRBV28; clone_size: .; cdr3_aa: CASSFGFVTGKRTEAFF; cdr3_nt: TGTGCCAGCAGTTTTGGTTTCGTCACAGGCAAAAGGACTGAAGCTTTCTTT
d_call: TRBD1; cdr3_length: 14; j_call: TRBJ2-2; v_call: TRBV6-6; clone_size: many; cdr3_aa: CAGRDRVNTGELFF; cdr3_nt: TGTGCCGGCCGGGACAGGGTCAACACCGGGGAGCTGTTTTTT
d_call: TRBD1; cdr3_length: 16; j_call: TRBJ2-5; v_call: TRBV9; clone_size: .; cdr3_aa: CASSVTQGMFQETQYF; cdr3_nt: TGTGCCAGCAGCGTAACACAGGGGATGTTCCAAGAGACCCAGTACTTC
d_call: TRBD2; cdr3_length: 18; j_call: TRBJ2-6; v_call: TRBV27; clone_size: .; cdr3_aa: CASTLSSGLAVGANVLTF; cdr3_nt: TGTGCCAGCACCCTATCATCGGGACTAGCGGTTGGGGCCAACGTCCTGACTTTC
d_call: .; cdr3_length: 16; j_call: TRBJ1-3; v_call: TRBV19; clone_size: .; cdr3_aa: CASSNVGSHSGNTIYF; cdr3_nt: TGTGCCAGTAGTAACGTGGGCAGCCACTCTGGAAACACCATATATTTT
d_call: .; cdr3_length: 11; j_call: TRBJ2-7; v_call: TRBV6-5; clone_size: .; cdr3_aa: CASRTSYEQYF; cdr3_nt: TGTGCCTCCCGTACTTCCTACGAGCAGTACTTC
d_call: TRBD1; cdr3_length: 16; j_call: TRBJ1-5; v_call: TRBV19; clone_size: .; cdr3_aa: CASSHSRGSRNQPQHF; cdr3_nt: TGTGCCAGTAGCCATTCCAGGGGGTCCCGCAATCAGCCCCAGCATTTT
d_call: .; cdr3_length: 14; j_call: TRBJ1-4; v_call: TRBV2; clone_size: once; cdr3_aa: CASSVEGTNEKLFF; cdr3_nt: TGTGCCAGCAGTGTCGAGGGAACTAATGAAAAACTGTTTTTT
d_call: .; cdr3_length: 17; j_call: TRBJ1-6; v_call: TRBV3-1/TRBV3-2; clone_size: .; cdr3_aa: CASSQDDYGQGNSPLHF; cdr3_nt: TGTGCCAGCAGCCAAGATGATTATGGGCAGGGTAATTCACCCCTCCACTTT
d_call: .; cdr3_length: 15; j_call: TRBJ2-1; v_call: TRBV6-5; clone_size: .; cdr3_aa: CASSYSFSGGSEQFF; cdr3_nt: TGTGCCAGCAGTTACTCGTTCAGCGGAGGGAGTGAGCAGTTCTTC
d_call: .; cdr3_length: 13; j_call: TRBJ1-1; v_call: TRBV12-3/TRBV12-4; clone_size: .; cdr3_aa: CASSSYVNTEAFF; cdr3_nt: TGTGCCAGCAGTTCGTATGTGAACACTGAAGCTTTCTTT
d_call: .; cdr3_length: 14; j_call: TRBJ1-2; v_call: TRBV6-5; clone_size: .; cdr3_aa: CASGKVETHYGYTF; cdr3_nt: TGTGCCAGCGGAAAGGTAGAGACACACTATGGCTACACCTTC
d_call: TRBD2; cdr3_length: 17; j_call: TRBJ2-3; v_call: TRBV15; clone_size: .; cdr3_aa: CATSREPPSGSTDTQYF; cdr3_nt: TGTGCCACCAGCAGAGAGCCACCTAGCGGGAGCACAGATACGCAGTATTTT
d_call: .; cdr3_length: 12; j_call: TRBJ1-2; v_call: TRBV6-5; clone_size: once; cdr3_aa: CASSSHLYGYTF; cdr3_nt: TGTGCGAGTAGTTCACACCTCTATGGCTACACCTTC
d_call: TRBD1; cdr3_length: 14; j_call: TRBJ1-5; v_call: TRBV6-5; clone_size: .; cdr3_aa: CASSTTGELWPQHF; cdr3_nt: TGTGCCAGCAGCACAACAGGGGAATTATGGCCCCAGCATTTT
d_call: TRBD1; cdr3_length: 12; j_call: TRBJ1-2; v_call: TRBV10-3; clone_size: .; cdr3_aa: CAISVRGQGYTF; cdr3_nt: TGTGCCATCAGTGTCAGGGGGCAGGGCTACACCTTC
d_call: TRBD1; cdr3_length: 17; j_call: TRBJ1-6; v_call: TRBV27; clone_size: .; cdr3_aa: CASSLLRQGAYNSPLHF; cdr3_nt: TGTGCCAGCAGTTTATTACGACAGGGGGCCTATAATTCACCCCTCCACTTT
d_call: TRBD1; cdr3_length: 13; j_call: TRBJ1-2; v_call: TRBV19; clone_size: once; cdr3_aa: CASSGQGARGYTF; cdr3_nt: TGTGCCAGTAGTGGGCAGGGGGCTCGAGGCTACACCTTC
d_call: .; cdr3_length: 15; j_call: TRBJ1-2; v_call: TRBV2; clone_size: .; cdr3_aa: CASSPGGVLNYGYTF; cdr3_nt: TGTGCCAGCAGCCCGGGCGGGGTGTTGAACTATGGCTACACCTTC
d_call: TRBD2; cdr3_length: 16; j_call: TRBJ2-3; v_call: TRBV28; clone_size: .; cdr3_aa: CASSLNDREDTDTQYF; cdr3_nt: TGTGCCAGCAGCCTAAACGATCGGGAGGACACAGATACGCAGTATTTT